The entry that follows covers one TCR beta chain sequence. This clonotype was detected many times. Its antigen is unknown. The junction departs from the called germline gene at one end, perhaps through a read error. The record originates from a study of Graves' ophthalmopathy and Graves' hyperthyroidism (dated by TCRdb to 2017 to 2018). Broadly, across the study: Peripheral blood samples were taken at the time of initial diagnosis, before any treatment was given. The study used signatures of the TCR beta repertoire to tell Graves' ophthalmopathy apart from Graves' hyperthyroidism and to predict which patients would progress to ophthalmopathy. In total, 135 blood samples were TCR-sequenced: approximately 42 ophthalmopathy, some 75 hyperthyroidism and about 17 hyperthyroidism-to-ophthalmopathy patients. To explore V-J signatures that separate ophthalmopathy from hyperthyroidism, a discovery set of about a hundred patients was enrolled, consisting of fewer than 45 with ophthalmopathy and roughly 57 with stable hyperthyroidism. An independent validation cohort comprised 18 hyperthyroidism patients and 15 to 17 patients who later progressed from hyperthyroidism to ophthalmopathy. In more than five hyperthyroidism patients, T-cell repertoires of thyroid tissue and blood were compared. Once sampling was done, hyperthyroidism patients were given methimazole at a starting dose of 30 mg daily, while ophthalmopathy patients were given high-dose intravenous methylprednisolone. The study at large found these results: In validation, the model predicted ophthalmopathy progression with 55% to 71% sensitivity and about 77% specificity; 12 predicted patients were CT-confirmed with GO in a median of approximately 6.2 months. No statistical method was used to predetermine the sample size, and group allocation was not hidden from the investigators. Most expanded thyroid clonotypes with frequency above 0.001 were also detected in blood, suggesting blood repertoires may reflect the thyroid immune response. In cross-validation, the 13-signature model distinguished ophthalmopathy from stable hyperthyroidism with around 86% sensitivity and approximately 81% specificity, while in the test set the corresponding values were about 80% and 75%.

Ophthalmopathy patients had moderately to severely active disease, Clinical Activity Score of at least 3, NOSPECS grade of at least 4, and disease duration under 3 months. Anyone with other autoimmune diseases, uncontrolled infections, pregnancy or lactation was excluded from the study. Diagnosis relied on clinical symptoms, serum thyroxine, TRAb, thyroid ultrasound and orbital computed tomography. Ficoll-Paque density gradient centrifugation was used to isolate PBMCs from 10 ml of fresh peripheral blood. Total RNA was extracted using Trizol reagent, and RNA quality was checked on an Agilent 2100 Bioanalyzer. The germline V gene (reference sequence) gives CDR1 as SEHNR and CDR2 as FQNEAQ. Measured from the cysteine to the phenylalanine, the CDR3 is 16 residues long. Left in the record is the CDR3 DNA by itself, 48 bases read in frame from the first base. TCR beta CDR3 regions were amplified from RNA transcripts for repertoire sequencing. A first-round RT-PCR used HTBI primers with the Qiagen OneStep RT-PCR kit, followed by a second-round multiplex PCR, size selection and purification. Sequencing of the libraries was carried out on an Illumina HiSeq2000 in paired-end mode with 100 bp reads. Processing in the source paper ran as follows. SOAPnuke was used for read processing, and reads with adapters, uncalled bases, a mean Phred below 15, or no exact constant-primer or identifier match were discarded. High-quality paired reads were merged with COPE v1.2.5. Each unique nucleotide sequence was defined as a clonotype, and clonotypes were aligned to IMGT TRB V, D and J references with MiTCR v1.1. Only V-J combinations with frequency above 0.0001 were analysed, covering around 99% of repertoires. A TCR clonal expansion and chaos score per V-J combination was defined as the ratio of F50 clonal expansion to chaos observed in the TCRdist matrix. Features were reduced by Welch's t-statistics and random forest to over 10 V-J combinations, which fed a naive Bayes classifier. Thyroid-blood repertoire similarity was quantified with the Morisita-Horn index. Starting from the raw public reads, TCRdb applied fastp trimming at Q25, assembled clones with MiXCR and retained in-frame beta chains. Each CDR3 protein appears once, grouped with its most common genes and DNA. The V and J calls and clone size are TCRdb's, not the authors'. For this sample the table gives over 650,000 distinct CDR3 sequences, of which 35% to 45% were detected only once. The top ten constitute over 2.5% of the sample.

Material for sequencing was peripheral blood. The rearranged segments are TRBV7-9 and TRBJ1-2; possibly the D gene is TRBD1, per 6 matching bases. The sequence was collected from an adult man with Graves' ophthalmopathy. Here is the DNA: TGCGCCAGCAGCCAAGATCCCACAGGGTCTAACTATGGCTACACCTTC. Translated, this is CASSQDPTGSNYGYTF.